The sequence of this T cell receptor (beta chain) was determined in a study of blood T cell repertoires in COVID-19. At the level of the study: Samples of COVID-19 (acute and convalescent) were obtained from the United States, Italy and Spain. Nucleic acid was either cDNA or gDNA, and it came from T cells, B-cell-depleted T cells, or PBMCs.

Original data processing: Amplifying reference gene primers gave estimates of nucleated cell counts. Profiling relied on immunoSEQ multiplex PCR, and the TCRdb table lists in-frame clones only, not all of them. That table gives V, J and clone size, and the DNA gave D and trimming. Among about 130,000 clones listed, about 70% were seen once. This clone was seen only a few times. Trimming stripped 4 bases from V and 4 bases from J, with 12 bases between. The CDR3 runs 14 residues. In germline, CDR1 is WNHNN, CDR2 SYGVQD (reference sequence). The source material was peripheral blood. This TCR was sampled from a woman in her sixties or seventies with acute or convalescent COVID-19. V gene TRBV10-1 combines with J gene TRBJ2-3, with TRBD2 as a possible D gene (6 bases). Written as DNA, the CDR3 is TGCGCCAGCAGTGTCGGGGGAGTGGCAGATACGCAGTATTTT. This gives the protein CASSVGGVADTQYF.